This T cell receptor beta chain is from a study of shared clonotypes between healthy human individuals. For the study at large: Three plates each covered CD4 naive and memory; CD8 naive two, CD8 memory one.

CD45RO-negative, CCR7-selected cells formed the naive CD8 fraction, which excluded terminally differentiated effector memory CD45RA+ cells. Donors included only healthy HIV-negative adults lacking recent acute infections or vaccinations. Germline CDR1 is SGHDN and CDR2 is FVKESK. The CDR3 runs 16 residues. Trimming took 5 bases from V and 2 from J; bases not matched to a gene: 2. The table came from immunoSEQ multiplex PCR; TCRdb's copy has only in-frame clones and leaves some out. The sample includes around 640,000 clones, 95% to 97% of them seen just once. This chain joins TRBV14 and TRBJ2-1; 14 bases line up with TRBD2. The clonotype was recovered from a woman aged 30 to 39 in good health. Sequenced input: naive CD8+ T cells sorted from blood. The CDR3 DNA follows: TGTGCCAGCAGCACGGGACTAGCGGGGGCCTACAATGAGCAGTTCTTC. The encoded protein is CASSTGLAGAYNEQFF. Full variable domain (missing parts from reference TRBV14 and TRBJ2-1): EAGVTQFPSHSVIEKGQTVTLRCDPISGHDNLYWYRRVMGKEIKFLLHFVKESKQDESGMPNNRFLAERTGGTYSTLKVQPAELEDSGVYFCASSTGLAGAYNEQFFGPGTRLTVL.